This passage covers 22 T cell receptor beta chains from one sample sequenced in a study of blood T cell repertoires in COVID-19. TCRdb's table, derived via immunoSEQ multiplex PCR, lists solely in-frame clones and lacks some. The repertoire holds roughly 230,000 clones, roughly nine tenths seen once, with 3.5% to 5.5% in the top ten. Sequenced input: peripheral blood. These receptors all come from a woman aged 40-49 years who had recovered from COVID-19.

The CDR3 loop is CASSQTRPNQPQHF. In nucleotides, the CDR3 is TGTGCCAGCAGCCAAACCAGGCCCAATCAGCCCCAGCATTTT. The chain recombines TRBV16 with TRBJ1-5; no clear D gene. This CDR3 contains 14 residues. V shed 2 bases and J shed 3 bases, with 8 bases lying between them. The germline V gene encodes CDR1 KGHSY and CDR2 FQNENV. The full variable domain, rest sourced from reference TRBV16 and TRBJ1-5, is GEEVAQTPKHLVRGEGQKAKLYCAPIKGHSYVFWYQQVLKNEFKFLISFQNENVFDETGMPKERFSAKCLPNSPCSLEIQATKLEDSAVYFCASSQTRPNQPQHFGDGTRLSIL.

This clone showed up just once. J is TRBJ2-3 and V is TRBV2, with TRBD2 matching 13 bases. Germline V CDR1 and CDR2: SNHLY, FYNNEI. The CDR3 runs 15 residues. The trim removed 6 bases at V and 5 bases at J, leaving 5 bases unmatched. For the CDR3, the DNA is TGTGCCAGCAGAGATAGGACTAGCGGGGGAGATACGCAGTATTTT. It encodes CASRDRTSGGDTQYF.

In DNA form, the CDR3 reads TGCGCCAGCAGCTTGACGGGACAGGGCGGTTTCGGTGGCTACACCTTC. It yields the protein CASSLTGQGGFGGYTF. The gene calls are TRBV5-1 and TRBJ1-2; 9 bases are a match to TRBD1. CDR1 and CDR2 (germline): SGHRS, YFSETQ. The CDR3 runs to 16 residues. V lost 1 base, J lost 7 bases, and 11 bases stayed unmatched.

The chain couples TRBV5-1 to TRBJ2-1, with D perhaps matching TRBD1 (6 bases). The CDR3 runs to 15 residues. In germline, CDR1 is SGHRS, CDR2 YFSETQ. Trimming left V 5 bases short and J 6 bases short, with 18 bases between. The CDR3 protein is CASRTGTIPSNEQFF. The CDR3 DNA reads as TGCGCCAGCAGAACCGGGACAATCCCCTCCAATGAGCAGTTCTTC.

This CDR3 reads CASSDTANTGELFF. The CDR3, as DNA: TGCGCCAGCAGTGATACAGCGAACACCGGGGAGCTGTTTTTT. The chain employs TRBV10-1 and TRBJ2-2; D unresolved. CDR3 size: 14 residues. The V and J ends lost 3 bases and 0 bases respectively, with 5 bases between them. Germline CDR1 WNHNN, CDR2 SYGVQD (reference sequence).

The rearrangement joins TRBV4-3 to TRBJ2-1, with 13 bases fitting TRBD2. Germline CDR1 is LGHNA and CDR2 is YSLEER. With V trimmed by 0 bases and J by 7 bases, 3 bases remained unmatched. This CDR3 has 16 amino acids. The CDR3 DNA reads TGCGCCAGCAGCCAAGATGAACTAGCGGGAGGGAATGAGCAGTTCTTC. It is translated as CASSQDELAGGNEQFF.

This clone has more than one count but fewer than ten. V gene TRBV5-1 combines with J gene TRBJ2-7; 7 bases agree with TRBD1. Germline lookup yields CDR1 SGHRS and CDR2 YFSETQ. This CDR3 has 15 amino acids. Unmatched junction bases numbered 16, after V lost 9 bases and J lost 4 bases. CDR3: CAIRWKGALSYEQYF. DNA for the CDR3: TGCGCCATCCGATGGAAGGGGGCTCTCTCGTACGAGCAGTACTTC.

The DNA for the CDR3 is TGTGCCAGCAGCCCAAATAGGGGAGGGTCTGGAAACACCATATATTTT. Translating gives CASSPNRGGSGNTIYF. This chain links TRBV7-6 with TRBJ1-3, with TRBD1 as a possible D gene (5 bases). This CDR3 is built from 16 residues. The V end was cut by 5 bases, the J end by 1 base, with 15 bases between. The germline V gene has CDR1 SGHVS and CDR2 FNYEAQ.

The CDR3 DNA sequence: TGTGCCTGGAAACGGGACAGCTATGGCTACACCTTC. This encodes CAWKRDSYGYTF. The genes are TRBV30 and TRBJ1-2, with 7 nucleotides matching TRBD1. In germline, CDR1 is GTSNPN, CDR2 SVGIG (reference sequence). V gave up 4 bases and J gave up 4 bases; unmatched junction bases: 3. This CDR3 spans 12 amino acids.

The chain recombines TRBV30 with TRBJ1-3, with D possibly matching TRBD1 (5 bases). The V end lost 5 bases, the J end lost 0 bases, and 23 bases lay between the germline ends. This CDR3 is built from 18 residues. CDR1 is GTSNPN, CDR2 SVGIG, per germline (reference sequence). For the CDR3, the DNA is TGTGCCTGGGAAAGGGGCCACAGTTTTGGGGTCTCTGGAAACACCATATATTTT. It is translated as CAWERGHSFGVSGNTIYF.

As DNA, the CDR3 is TGTGCCAGCATTTACGGGCCAGGAGGCGGCTACACCTTC. Amino acids: CASIYGPGGGYTF. This chain uses TRBV12-3 or TRBV12-4 with TRBJ1-2; D is ambiguous. The CDR3 loop spans 13 amino acids. V was trimmed by 7 bases and J by 8 bases, leaving 17 bases between them.

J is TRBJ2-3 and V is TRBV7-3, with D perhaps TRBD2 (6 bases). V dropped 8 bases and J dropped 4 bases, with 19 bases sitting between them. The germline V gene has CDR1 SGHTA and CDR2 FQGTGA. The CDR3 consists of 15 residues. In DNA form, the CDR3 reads TGTGCCAGCGGGCTTGTGGGCGGGGAGGCAGATACGCAGTATTTT. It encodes CASGLVGGEADTQYF. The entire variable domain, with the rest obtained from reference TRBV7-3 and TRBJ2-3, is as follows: GAGVSQTPSNKVTEKGKYVELRCDPISGHTALYWYRQSLGQGPEFLIYFQGTGAADDSGLPNDRFFAVRPEGSVSTLKIQRTERGDSAVYLCASGLVGGEADTQYFGPGTRLTVL.

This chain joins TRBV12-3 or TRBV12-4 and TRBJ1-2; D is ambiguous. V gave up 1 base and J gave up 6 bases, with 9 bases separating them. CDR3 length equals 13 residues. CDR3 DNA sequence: TGTGCCAGCAGTTTAGAGCTCCCTAATGGCTACACCTTC. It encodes CASSLELPNGYTF.

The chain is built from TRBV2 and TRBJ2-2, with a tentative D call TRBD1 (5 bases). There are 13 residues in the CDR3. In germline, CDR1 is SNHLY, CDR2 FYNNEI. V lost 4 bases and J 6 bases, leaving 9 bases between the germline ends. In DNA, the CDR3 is TGTGCCAGCAGTGGGACAAGGTCCGGGGAGCTGTTTTTT. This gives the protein CASSGTRSGELFF. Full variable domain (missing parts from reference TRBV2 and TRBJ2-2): EPEVTQTPSHQVTQMGQEVILRCVPISNHLYFYWYRQILGQKVEFLVSFYNNEISEKSEIFDDQFSVERPDGSNFTLKIRSTKLEDSAMYFCASSGTRSGELFFGEGSRLTVL.

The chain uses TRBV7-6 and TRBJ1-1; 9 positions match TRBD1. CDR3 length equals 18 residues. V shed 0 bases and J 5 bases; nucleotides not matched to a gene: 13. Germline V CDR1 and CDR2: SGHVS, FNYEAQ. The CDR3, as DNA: TGTGCCAGCAGCTTAGCGCGAAATCTCCGGGACAGGGTGACTGAAGCTTTCTTT. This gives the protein CASSLARNLRDRVTEAFF.

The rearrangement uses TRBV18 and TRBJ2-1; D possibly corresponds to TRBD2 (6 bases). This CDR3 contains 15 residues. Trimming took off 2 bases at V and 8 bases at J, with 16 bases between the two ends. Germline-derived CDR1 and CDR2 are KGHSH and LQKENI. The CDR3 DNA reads TGTGCCAGCTCACCAGGGGGGAGACGGGCTGATGAGCAGTTCTTC. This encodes CASSPGGRRADEQFF.

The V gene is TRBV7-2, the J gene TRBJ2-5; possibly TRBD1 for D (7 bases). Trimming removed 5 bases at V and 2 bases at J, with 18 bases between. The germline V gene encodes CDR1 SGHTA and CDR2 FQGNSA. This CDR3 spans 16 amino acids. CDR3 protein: CASSTQGGYGQETQYF. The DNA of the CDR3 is TGTGCCAGCAGCACCCAGGGGGGATACGGTCAAGAGACCCAGTACTTC.

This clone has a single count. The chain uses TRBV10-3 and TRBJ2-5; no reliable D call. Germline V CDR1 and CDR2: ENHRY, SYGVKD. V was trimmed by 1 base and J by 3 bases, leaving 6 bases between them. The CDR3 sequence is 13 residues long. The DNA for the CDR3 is TGTGCCATCAGTGAGTTCTCGGAAGAGACCCAGTACTTC. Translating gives CAISEFSEETQYF.

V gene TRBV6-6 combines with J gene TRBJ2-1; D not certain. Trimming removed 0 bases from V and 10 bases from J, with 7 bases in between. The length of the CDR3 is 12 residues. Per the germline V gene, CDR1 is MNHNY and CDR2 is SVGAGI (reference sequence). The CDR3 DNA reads TGTGCCAGCAGTTACTCGGGCAGGGAGCAGTTCTTC. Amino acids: CASSYSGREQFF.

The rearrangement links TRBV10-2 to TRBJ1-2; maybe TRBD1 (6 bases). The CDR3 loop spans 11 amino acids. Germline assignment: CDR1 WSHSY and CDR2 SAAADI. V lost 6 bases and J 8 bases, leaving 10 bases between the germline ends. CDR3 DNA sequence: TGCGCCAGCAGACAGGGACGGGGCTACACCTTC. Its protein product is CASRQGRGYTF.

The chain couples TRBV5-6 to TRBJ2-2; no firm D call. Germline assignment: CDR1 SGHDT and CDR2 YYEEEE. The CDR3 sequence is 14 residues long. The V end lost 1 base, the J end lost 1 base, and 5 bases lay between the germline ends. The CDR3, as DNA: TGTGCCAGCAGCTTGACAAAGAACACCGGGGAGCTGTTTTTT. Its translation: CASSLTKNTGELFF.

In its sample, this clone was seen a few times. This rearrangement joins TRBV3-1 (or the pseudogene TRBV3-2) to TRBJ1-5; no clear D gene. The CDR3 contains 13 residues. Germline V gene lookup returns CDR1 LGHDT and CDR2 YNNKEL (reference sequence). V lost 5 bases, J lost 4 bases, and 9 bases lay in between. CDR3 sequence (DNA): TGTGCCAGCAGCGACACGGGGAATCAGCCCCAGCATTTT. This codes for CASSDTGNQPQHF.